This T cell receptor (beta chain) was captured by sequencing in a study of shared clonotypes between healthy human individuals. At the level of the study: Donor composition was a couple of women and a few men, aged 18 to 49.

Study-wide points: Larger richness was generally estimated for naive than memory subsets.

CD4+ cells underwent separation, giving CD45RA+ naive and CD45RA-negative memory subsets. Germline V CDR1 and CDR2: SGHDN, FVKESK. CDR3 length equals 13 residues. The V gene lost 3 bases and the J gene lost 7 bases, with 12 bases spanning the gap. With respect to this clone: Its target is unknown.

Source study methods: For the immunoSEQ data, sequences were junction-only without quality scores, so filtering differed. Assay: immunoSEQ multiplex PCR; the TCRdb copy retains only in-frame clones and omits some. V and J calls plus clone size are reproduced from that table; the DNA served to infer D and trimming. The sample yields about a million clones, approximately 80% seen once. The receptor comes from a man aged 18 to 35 in good health. V and J are TRBV14 and TRBJ2-5, with D maybe TRBD2 (6 bases). The source material was memory CD4+ T cells sorted from blood. Noted subset: CD45RA-negative fraction. DNA of the CDR3: TGTGCCAGCAGCCAGTTGGGAGCGGGGACCCAGTACTTC. It specifies CASSQLGAGTQYF.